A single sample is the source of the 30 T cell receptor beta chains below, sequenced in a study of T cell responses to AZD1222 COVID-19 vaccine. Clones were sequenced by immunoSEQ multiplex PCR, and TCRdb holds only the in-frame ones, with some missing. This sample carries 130,000 to 150,000 clones, roughly 90% of them seen once, and the ten largest clones take roughly 1.7%. Sequenced here: peripheral blood, sampled 28 days after the second AZD1222 dose. The origin of the receptors is an adult who received the AZD1222 COVID-19 vaccine.

The chain has TRBV5-6 and TRBJ2-3; possibly TRBD2 for D (6 bases). Germline CDR1 reads SGHDT; CDR2 reads YYEEEE. V lost 3 bases and J 2 bases, leaving 13 bases between the germline ends. The CDR3 has 15 residues. The CDR3 sequence is CASSWGGIITDTQYF. The CDR3 DNA is TGTGCCAGCAGCTGGGGCGGGATTATCACAGATACGCAGTATTTT.

This rearrangement joins TRBV9 to TRBJ2-3; 7 bases match TRBD2. The CDR3 has 18 residues. The germline CDR1 and CDR2 sequences are SGDLS and YYNGEE. V dropped 3 bases and J dropped 3; count of bases not matched to a gene: 16. The CDR3 region has the DNA TGTGCCAGCAGCGGCCACCGGACTAGTATTCAAAGGACAGATACGCAGTATTTT. Its translation: CASSGHRTSIQRTDTQYF.

The chain combines TRBV28 with TRBJ1-4; 7 nucleotides line up with TRBD1. This CDR3 has 15 residues. CDR1 is MDHEN, CDR2 SYDVKM, per germline. V lost 2 bases to trimming and J lost 8 bases; unmatched junction nucleotides: 8. CDR3: CASSLTTGTEEKLFF. DNA of the CDR3: TGTGCCAGCAGTTTAACGACAGGGACAGAAGAAAAACTGTTTTTT.

The gene calls are TRBV5-1 and TRBJ1-6; TRBD1 might be the D (5 bases). CDR1 and CDR2 (germline): SGHRS, YFSETQ. The CDR3 spans 16 residues. The ends were cut back, 1 base at V and 7 bases at J, with 15 bases in the middle. In DNA, the CDR3 is TGCGCCAGCAGCTTGTGGGGGGGGAGTGCGAATTCACCCCTCCACTTT. It is translated as CASSLWGGSANSPLHF.

Here the CDR3 reads CASSPSGGFPYEQYF. DNA of the CDR3: TGCGCCAGCAGCCCTAGCGGGGGGTTCCCCTACGAGCAGTACTTC. The chain employs TRBV4-3 and TRBJ2-7; 11 bases are a match to TRBD2. This CDR3 region has 15 residues. Germline values: CDR1 LGHNA, CDR2 YSLEER. Trimming took 4 bases from V and 2 from J; bases not matched to a gene: 4.

V and J are TRBV7-2 and TRBJ1-1; no reliable D call. CDR1 is SGHTA, CDR2 FQGNSA, per germline. V lost 4 bases and J 0 bases, leaving 9 bases between the germline ends. This CDR3 has 14 amino acids. CDR3 sequence (DNA): TGTGCCAGCAGCTCCCGAATGATGAACACTGAAGCTTTCTTT. It yields the protein CASSSRMMNTEAFF.

This chain joins TRBV9 and TRBJ1-2; D is perhaps TRBD1 (6 bases). Trimming took off 1 base at V and 8 bases at J, with 9 bases between the two ends. From germline, CDR1 is SGDLS and CDR2 YYNGEE. The CDR3 sequence is 12 residues long. CDR3 nucleotides: TGTGCCAGCAGCGTAAACGGGGGCGGCTACACCTTC. Translated, it gives CASSVNGGGYTF.

The chain has TRBV19 and TRBJ1-3; no clear D gene. The CDR3 loop spans 15 amino acids. The germline V gene encodes CDR1 LNHDA and CDR2 SQIVND (reference sequence). V was cut by 9 bases and J by 0 bases, with 15 bases left in between. CDR3 loop: CASSAGYFSGNTIYF. The CDR3 DNA reads TGTGCCAGCAGCGCGGGTTACTTCTCTGGAAACACCATATATTTT.

The rearrangement links TRBV6-5 to TRBJ2-7, with D maybe TRBD1 (6 bases). The CDR3 consists of 14 residues. Trimming shortened V by 3 bases and J by 5 bases, and 14 bases separated the two germline ends. CDR1 is MNHEY and CDR2 is SVGAGI in the germline V gene. The CDR3 region has the DNA TGTGCCAGCAGTTATTCCCTCAGGGGAAACGAGCAGTACTTC. It yields the protein CASSYSLRGNEQYF.

Remarks on this clone: The germline gene is not matched at one end of the junction; a read error may be the cause. The chain employs TRBV7-9 and TRBJ1-1; D not resolved. Germline CDR1 reads SEHNR; CDR2 reads FQNEAQ (reference sequence). This CDR3 is 13 amino acids long. CDR3: CASRLEENTEAFF. The CDR3 DNA reads TGTGCCAGCAGATTAGAAGAAAACACTGAAGCTTTCTTT.

CDR3 coding DNA: TGTGCCAGCAGCGTAGGGGGGGAGAGCAATCAGCCCCAGCATTTT. It yields the protein CASSVGGESNQPQHF. The rearrangement links TRBV9 to TRBJ1-5, with D perhaps matching TRBD1 (5 bases). CDR3 length: 15 amino acids. Trimming removed 0 bases from V and 1 base from J, with 8 bases in between. Germline values: CDR1 SGDLS, CDR2 YYNGEE.

The chain couples TRBV19 to TRBJ1-2; 8 positions match TRBD1. The CDR3 has 17 amino acids. J gave up 3 bases and V 2 bases, and 11 bases lay outside the gene matches. CDR1 is LNHDA, CDR2 SQIVND, per germline (reference sequence). CDR3 DNA sequence: TGTGCCAGTAGTATAACGGACAGGGCCGTACGACACTATGGCTACACCTTC. Translated, it gives CASSITDRAVRHYGYTF. Supplemented by reference TRBV19 and TRBJ1-2, the full variable domain reads DGGITQSPKYLFRKEGQNVTLSCEQNLNHDAMYWYRQDPGQGLRLIYYSQIVNDFQKGDIAEGYSVSREKKESFPLTVTSAQKNPTAFYLCASSITDRAVRHYGYTFGSGTRLTVV.

The V and J genes are TRBV7-3 and TRBJ2-7; D call uncertain. The CDR3 has 14 residues. Germline CDR1 is SGHTA and CDR2 is FQGTGA. Trimming stripped 5 bases from V and 3 bases from J, with 14 bases between. The CDR3 spells CASSPSSASYEQYF. CDR3 DNA sequence: TGTGCCAGCAGCCCGTCCAGCGCGAGCTACGAGCAGTACTTC.

This chain joins TRBV4-2 and TRBJ2-3; 13 nucleotides match TRBD2. From germline, CDR1 is LGHNA and CDR2 YNFKEQ. Unmatched junction bases numbered 15, after V lost 0 bases and J lost 6 bases. The length of the CDR3 is 20 residues. The CDR3 reads CASSQDLASGLAGSRDTQYF. The DNA of the CDR3 is TGTGCCAGCAGCCAAGATCTGGCCTCGGGACTAGCGGGGTCGCGGGATACGCAGTATTTT.

The J gene is TRBJ2-1, the V gene TRBV5-4, with 9 bases identical to TRBD2. Germline CDR1 reads SGHNT; CDR2 reads YYREEE (reference sequence). The CDR3 is made up of 16 amino acids. With V trimmed by 1 base and J by 14 bases, 16 bases remained unmatched. CDR3 sequence reads: CASSLLGGVAGEGEFF. The CDR3, as DNA: TGTGCCAGCAGCTTGCTGGGGGGCGTAGCGGGAGAGGGGGAGTTCTTC.

The genes are TRBV19 and TRBJ2-7; D could derive from TRBD1 or TRBD2 (6 bases each). Germline CDR1 and CDR2: LNHDA and SQIVND (reference sequence). The CDR3 loop spans 18 amino acids. Trimming took 9 bases from V and 2 from J, leaving 29 bases between them. CDR3 nucleotide sequence: TGTGCCAGACGTTCCATCCTTGGGGTAGGGGGGTATGCCTACGAGCAGTACTTC. It codes for CARRSILGVGGYAYEQYF.

V and J are TRBV11-2 and TRBJ1-3, with TRBD1 matching 7 bases. This CDR3 spans 17 amino acids. Germline CDR1 reads SGHAT; CDR2 reads FQNNGV. Losses at the gene ends were 5 bases for V and 0 bases for J; bases not matched to a gene: 10. CDR3 DNA: TGTGCCAGCAGCCCTTGGCTCAGGGGGAGCTCTGGAAACACCATATATTTT. This codes for CASSPWLRGSSGNTIYF.

The rearrangement uses TRBV6-5 and TRBJ2-1; 8 positions agree with TRBD1. With V trimmed by 6 bases and J by 3 bases, 1 base remained unmatched. Germline V CDR1 and CDR2: MNHEY, SVGAGI. The CDR3 is 13 amino acids. Here the CDR3 DNA reads TGTGCCAGCAGGGGACAGGTCTACAATGAGCAGTTCTTC. Its protein is CASRGQVYNEQFF.

V gene TRBV7-6 combines with J gene TRBJ2-1, with TRBD2 matching over 8 bases. The CDR3 length is 13 residues. Germline CDR1 reads SGHVS; CDR2 reads FNYEAQ. The junction had 12 bases not matched to a gene; V was cut back by 11 bases and J by 9 bases. The chain's CDR3 is CASRGSGKAEQFF. The CDR3 nucleotides are TGTGCCTCGCGGGGTAGCGGGAAGGCTGAGCAGTTCTTC.

This clone was detected once. The CDR3 nucleotides read TGTGCCAGCAGCTTAGTTCATCCGGGGGCCGTAGCTTTCTTT. Protein product: CASSLVHPGAVAFF. V and J are TRBV7-9 and TRBJ1-1, with D tentatively TRBD1 (6 bases). This CDR3 has 14 residues. Trimming removed 1 base from V and 10 bases from J, with 16 bases in between. The germline V gene encodes CDR1 SEHNR and CDR2 FQNEAQ (reference sequence).

The V call is TRBV18, the J call TRBJ2-7; perhaps TRBD1 as D (5 bases). V shed 5 bases and J shed 0 bases, with 11 bases lying between them. The CDR3 totals 14 residues. Germline values: CDR1 KGHSH, CDR2 LQKENI. The CDR3 sequence: CASSSRQFSYEQYF. Written as DNA, the CDR3 is TGTGCCAGCTCATCACGACAGTTCTCCTACGAGCAGTACTTC.

This clone was picked up one time. The rearrangement uses TRBV19 and TRBJ1-5; D may be TRBD1 (5 bases). Germline V gives CDR1 LNHDA, CDR2 SQIVND (reference sequence). Trimming removed 4 bases from V and 0 bases from J, with 19 bases in between. This CDR3 has 18 residues. CDR3 region: CASSSPGRGSNSNQPQHF. The CDR3 DNA reads TGTGCCAGTAGTAGCCCGGGTAGGGGAAGTAATAGCAATCAGCCCCAGCATTTT.

This chain connects TRBV6-5 to TRBJ2-7; 10 nucleotides agree with TRBD2. Germline lookup yields CDR1 MNHEY and CDR2 SVGAGI. The CDR3 is 15 residues long. J lost 0 bases, V lost 5 bases, and 4 bases had no gene match. The CDR3 DNA follows: TGTGCCAGCAGTCCTCGACTAGCGGGCTCCTACGAGCAGTACTTC. Protein: CASSPRLAGSYEQYF.

This chain uses TRBV28 with TRBJ1-1; no firm D call. The germline gives CDR1 MDHEN, CDR2 SYDVKM. Trimming shortened V by 4 bases and J by 0 bases, and 15 bases separated the two germline ends. CDR3 length equals 16 residues. Here the CDR3 DNA reads TGTGCCAGCAGTTCCGGTCGTCGGGGTCTGAACACTGAAGCTTTCTTT. It yields the protein CASSSGRRGLNTEAFF.

The sample holds one count of this clone. V and J are TRBV4-1 and TRBJ2-6; D perhaps matches TRBD1 (5 bases). The CDR3 has 19 amino acids. Trimming removed 1 base at V and 0 bases at J, with 16 bases between. The germline V gene encodes CDR1 MGHRA and CDR2 YSYEKL. CDR3 in amino acids: CASSQGGIGERSGANVLTF. In nucleotides, the CDR3 is TGCGCCAGCAGCCAAGGAGGTATAGGGGAACGCTCTGGGGCCAACGTCCTGACTTTC.

The gene calls are TRBV5-6 and TRBJ1-2; D gene ambiguous. Per germline, CDR1 SGHDT and CDR2 YYEEEE. V shed 0 bases and J shed 0 bases, with 12 bases lying between them. This CDR3 is built from 16 residues. The CDR3 sequence: CASSLAGEGANYGYTF. CDR3 nucleotides: TGTGCCAGCAGCTTGGCCGGGGAGGGCGCTAACTATGGCTACACCTTC.

A single count supports this clone. V and J are TRBV11-2 and TRBJ2-3, with TRBD1 identical over 7 bases. After removal of 5 bases from V and 3 bases from J, the junction contained 17 bases not matched to a gene. The CDR3 spans 18 residues. The germline V gene has CDR1 SGHAT and CDR2 FQNNGV. The CDR3 is CASSQIPWDRLRTDTQYF. CDR3 bases: TGTGCCAGCAGCCAAATTCCTTGGGACAGACTGAGGACAGATACGCAGTATTTT. The whole variable domain, remainder taken from reference TRBV11-2 and TRBJ2-3, is EAGVAQSPRYKIIEKRQSVAFWCNPISGHATLYWYQQILGQGPKLLIQFQNNGVVDDSQLPKDRFSAERLKGVDSTLKIQPAKLEDSAVYLCASSQIPWDRLRTDTQYFGPGTRLTVL.

The V and J genes are TRBV7-9 and TRBJ1-1; 7 bases match TRBD1. Germline CDR1 and CDR2: SEHNR and FQNEAQ (reference sequence). The CDR3 is 14 residues long. J gave up 4 bases and V 5 bases, and 7 bases lay outside the gene matches. Here the CDR3 reads CASSAHRGATEAFF. For the CDR3, the DNA is TGTGCCAGCAGCGCCCACAGGGGAGCCACTGAAGCTTTCTTT.

V gene TRBV11-2 combines with J gene TRBJ2-5, with 7 bases matching TRBD1. Germline CDR1 SGHAT, CDR2 FQNNGV. V lost 2 bases, J lost 1 base, and 10 bases stayed unmatched. This CDR3 is 17 amino acids long. Here the CDR3 reads CASSLYRDRPSQETQYF. The CDR3 coding sequence is TGTGCCAGCAGCTTATACCGGGACAGACCCTCCCAAGAGACCCAGTACTTC.

V gene TRBV6-4 combines with J gene TRBJ2-3; 7 nucleotides line up with TRBD2. The CDR3 runs to 17 residues. CDR1 and CDR2 from the germline V gene are MRHNA and SNTAGT. V lost 2 bases, J lost 1 base, and 9 bases stayed unmatched. Written as DNA, the CDR3 is TGTGCCAGCAGTGACGGTATATCGGGAGGAGGCACAGATACGCAGTATTTT. Amino acids: CASSDGISGGGTDTQYF.